This T cell receptor beta chain came from a study of blood T cell repertoires in COVID-19 (TCRdb year 2020). For context, the study as a whole: Samples covering the acute and convalescent phases of COVID-19 were provided by collaborators in the United States, Italy and Spain. The prospective study material was composed of cDNA or gDNA derived from T cells, B-cell-depleted T cells, or PBMCs. Subjects who had been exposed to COVID-19, were actively infected with it, or had recovered from it provided the deeply sampled blood TCRbeta repertoires that made up the dataset. A freely available public database, intended as a resource for researchers studying the immune response to SARS-CoV-2, is where the repertoires were released. The samples were drawn from the first 160 participants of the ongoing ImmuneRACE study and from 1,254 subjects provided by 6 global collaborators. Sample metadata almost always included a de-identified subject ID, COVID-19 status, age in years and sex. Where HLA class I and class II types were available, the types were taken from metadata supplied by the sample provider, not from assay-based typing.

The germline V gene specifies SGHTA as CDR1 and FQGNSA as CDR2. V and J are truncated by 2 bases and 1 base respectively, leaving an intervening sequence of 5 bases. The CDR3 runs 13 residues from the cysteine to the phenylalanine. The kept DNA is CDR3 alone, 39 bases in frame from the first base. Broad study findings and their caveats: Clinical and demographic metadata were provided uncurated, with the amount varying by source and participant.

The immunoSEQ Assay, a bias-controlled multiplex PCR, was used to amplify TCRbeta CDR3 regions from genomic DNA. The source study handled its data this way. The number of nucleated cells in each sample was estimated from the amplification of reference gene primers within the assay. Sequence reads were collapsed and filtered to measure the absolute abundance of every unique TCRbeta CDR3 rearrangement. Productive Simpson clonality was computed per sample as the square root of Simpson's diversity index over productive rearrangements. Drawn from immuneACCESS, this table holds only the in-frame rearrangements with V and J called that TCRdb kept. Clones are partly lost; checked studies trace under half to an unresolved V gene and leave the rest unexplained. The DNA was the basis for D and trimming; V, J and clone size are from that table. For this sample there are about 81,000 clones; around 91% appear just once. Around 10% of the sample is taken by the ten largest.

Each collaborating institution followed its own protocols to collect whole blood in K2EDTA tubes. For TCRbeta analysis, collaborator samples were shipped as frozen whole blood, as isolated PBMCs, or as DNA extracted from either sample type. Concerning this clone: The antigen it recognizes is unknown. Within one base of it there is no much larger clone, and no base qualities were kept.

The sequence joins TRBV7-2 to TRBJ1-1, with the D gene call left open. Sequenced sample: peripheral blood. The TCR sequence derives from a man between 65 and 80 years old with active or convalescent COVID-19. CDR3 loop: CASSLTENTEAFF. In nucleotide form, the sequence is TGTGCCAGCAGCTTAACAGAGAACACTGAAGCTTTCTTT.